These 4 T cell receptor beta chains originate from one sample sequenced in a study of technical replicates of blood from a few donors. Clones were sequenced by immunoSEQ multiplex PCR, and TCRdb holds only the in-frame ones, with some missing. The data show about 44,000 clones, 90% to 97% seen once. Material: T cells isolated from PBMCs. These receptors came from a human donor in good health.

This clone has only one observation. Germline and junction disagree at one end, which may indicate a read error. The chain is built from TRBV7-7 and TRBJ2-1, with D tentatively TRBD2 (5 bases). CDR1 and CDR2 (germline): SSHAT, FNYEAQ (reference sequence). The CDR3 covers 15 residues. This CDR3 reads CASSRPGSQNNEQFF. The CDR3 DNA is TGTGCTAGCAGCCGCCCGGGATCCCAGAACAATGAGCAGTTCTTC. Complete variable domain (other parts from reference TRBV7-7 and TRBJ2-1): GAGVSQSPRYKVTKRGQDVTLRCDPISSHATLYWYQQALGQGPEFLTYFNYEAQPDKSGLPSDRFSAERPEGSISTLTIQRTEQRDSAMYRCASSRPGSQNNEQFFGPGTRLTVL.

This clone appeared a single time. The rearrangement joins TRBV10-3 to TRBJ2-2, with 9 bases aligning to TRBD1. CDR1 and CDR2 (germline): ENHRY, SYGVKD. Unmatched junction bases numbered 12, after V lost 7 bases and J lost 6 bases. This CDR3 is 16 amino acids long. CDR3 residues: CAITGSTGGLAGELFF. The DNA of the CDR3 is TGTGCCATCACGGGAAGCACAGGGGGCTTGGCCGGGGAGCTGTTTTTT.

The J gene is TRBJ2-2, the V gene TRBV7-9; D is uncertain. The CDR3 covers 15 residues. Germline V gene sequence: CDR1 SEHNR, CDR2 FQNEAQ (reference sequence). V lost 1 base and J 0 bases, leaving 6 bases between the germline ends. The CDR3 protein is CASSLGHANTGELFF. CDR3 nucleotide sequence: TGTGCCAGCAGCTTAGGTCATGCGAACACCGGGGAGCTGTTTTTT.

The chain has TRBV20-1 and TRBJ2-7, with 8 bases aligning to TRBD2. This CDR3 contains 11 residues. Germline V gene sequence: CDR1 DFQATT, CDR2 SNEGSKA (reference sequence). The J segment lost 7 bases and the V segment lost 3 bases, leaving 2 bases of the junction unmatched. CDR3 sequence: CSASSGAEQYF. For the CDR3, the DNA is TGCAGTGCTAGTAGCGGGGCAGAGCAGTACTTC.